This is a list of T cell receptor beta chains from one sample in a study of CXCR3-negative and CXCR3-positive naive CD8 T cells. TCRdb derives one entry per CDR3 protein from the 5' RACE reads, leaving out DNA. This specimen shows 50,000 to 65,000 distinct CDR3 sequences; the ten leading clones hold 23%. Sequenced material: memory CD8+ T cells from blood. These receptors all come from a human donor in good health. Some clones in this sample may be carry-over from other donors' samples. Both conserved end residues are part of each CDR3. Fields, in order: CDR3 protein, J gene, V gene.

CSARAGTDTEAFF | TRBJ1-1 | TRBV20-1
CASSGRRIPSQETQYF | TRBJ2-5 | TRBV11-1
CSVRTRDGTYEQYF | TRBJ2-7 | TRBV29-1
CASSQSSGGIDYEQYF | TRBJ2-7 | TRBV7-9
CASRDRDGTDTQYF | TRBJ2-3 | TRBV2
CASSLDPGYEQYF | TRBJ2-7 | TRBV7-8
CASSARTGDVKTQYF | TRBJ2-5 | TRBV7-9
CSAPGLAGGRGSYNEQFF | TRBJ2-1 | TRBV20-1
CASSLGMGQALYEQYF | TRBJ2-7 | TRBV7-2
CASSPTEYSNQPQHF | TRBJ1-5 | TRBV6-2/TRBV6-3
CASSLTKNYGYTF | TRBJ1-2 | TRBV5-4
CASSLAAGADTQYF | TRBJ2-3 | TRBV7-8
CASSTSGGSFSYEQYF | TRBJ2-7 | TRBV28
CASSWGTIYEQYF | TRBJ2-7 | TRBV6-2/TRBV6-3
CASTPGEAQETQYF | TRBJ2-5 | TRBV12-3/TRBV12-4
CASSQDPASGNTDTQYF | TRBJ2-3 | TRBV4-1
CSASNTGTGYEQYF | TRBJ2-7 | TRBV20-1
CASSLARGEGGFLTDTQYF | TRBJ2-3 | TRBV5-6
CASSFRGTGEAFF | TRBJ1-1 | TRBV28
CATSSQENYGYTF | TRBJ1-2 | TRBV15
CSAGGHNTGELFF | TRBJ2-2 | TRBV29-1